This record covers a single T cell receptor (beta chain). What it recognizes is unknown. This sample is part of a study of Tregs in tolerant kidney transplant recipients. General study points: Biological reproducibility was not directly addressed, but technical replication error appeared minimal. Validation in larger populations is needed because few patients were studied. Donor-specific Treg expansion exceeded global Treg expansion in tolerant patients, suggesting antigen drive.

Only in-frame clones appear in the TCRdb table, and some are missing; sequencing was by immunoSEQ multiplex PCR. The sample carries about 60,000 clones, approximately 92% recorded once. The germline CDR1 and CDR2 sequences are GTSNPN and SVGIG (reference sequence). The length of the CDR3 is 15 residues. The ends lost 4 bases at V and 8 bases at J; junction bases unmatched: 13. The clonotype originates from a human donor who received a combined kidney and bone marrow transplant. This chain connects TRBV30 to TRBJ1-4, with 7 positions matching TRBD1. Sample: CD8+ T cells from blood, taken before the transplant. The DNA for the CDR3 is TGTGCCTGGACCCTATGGCGGCAGGGGGGAGAAAAACTGTTTTTT. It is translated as CAWTLWRQGGEKLFF.